This TCR beta chain was sequenced during a study of T cells in Graves' hyperthyroidism and ophthalmopathy. V shed 2 bases, J shed 6 bases, and the junction held 9 bases outside the gene matches. The CDR3 is made up of 16 amino acids. Germline CDR1 and CDR2: MNHEY and SVGAGI. Researchers amplified the TCR beta CDR3 regions from RNA transcripts. Using the HTBI primer set, a first-round RT-PCR was run on the TCR CDR3. MiXCR was run by TCRdb on the multiplex PCR reads, yielding one entry per CDR3 protein. There are nearly 750,000 distinct CDR3 sequences in the sample; approximately 40% occur only once, and more than 25% lies in the top ten. This clonotype appeared a single time.

Sequencing was carried out using blood. This chain links TRBV6-5 with TRBJ1-4; 7 positions match TRBD1. The clonotype originates from a middle-aged woman with Graves' hyperthyroidism. CDR3 DNA sequence: TGTGCCAGCAGTTACACCGAGACAGGGATAGATGAAAAACTGTTTTTT. It translates to CASSYTETGIDEKLFF.